One and the same sample provided the 30 T cell receptor beta chains below, sequenced in a study of technical replicates of blood from a handful of donors. Clones were read by immunoSEQ multiplex PCR, and TCRdb kept only the in-frame ones, dropping some. The profile shows about 83,000 clones, 90% to 95% of them singletons. The source material was T cells isolated from PBMCs. The receptors were gathered from a human donor in good health.

DNA for the CDR3: TGTGCCAGCAGCTCACAGGGAGACAATCAGCCCCAGCATTTT. Its translation is CASSSQGDNQPQHF. The chain is built from TRBV7-2 and TRBJ1-5, with D possibly being TRBD1 (6 bases). CDR3 size: 14 residues. With 4 bases removed from V and 3 bases from J, the gap between germline ends came to 10 bases. The germline V gene encodes CDR1 SGHTA and CDR2 FQGNSA.

CDR3: CATSRDRGRAQETQYF. The CDR3 DNA is TGTGCCACCAGCAGAGATCGCGGGAGGGCCCAAGAGACCCAGTACTTC. V and J are TRBV15 and TRBJ2-5, with 9 positions matching TRBD2. Trimming cost V 0 bases and J 1 base; bases outside gene matches: 3. Per the germline V gene, CDR1 is LNHNV and CDR2 is YYDKDF (reference sequence). The CDR3 extends over 16 amino acids.

The V call is TRBV4-1, the J call TRBJ2-7; 9 bases line up with TRBD1. The CDR3 totals 15 residues. The germline CDR1 and CDR2 sequences are MGHRA and YSYEKL. Losses at the gene ends were 4 bases for V and 4 bases for J; bases not matched to a gene: 8. The CDR3 coding sequence is TGCGCCAGCAGCCGAGGAACAGGGGGCACATACGAGCAGTACTTC. It encodes CASSRGTGGTYEQYF.

The V and J genes are TRBV27 and TRBJ2-7, with 8 bases identical to TRBD1. In germline, CDR1 is MNHEY, CDR2 SMNVEV (reference sequence). V lost 4 bases to trimming and J lost 0 bases; unmatched junction nucleotides: 2. CDR3 length: 14 residues. The chain's CDR3 is CASSWTGNSYEQYF. DNA of the CDR3: TGTGCCAGCAGTTGGACAGGGAACTCCTACGAGCAGTACTTC.

CDR3 region: CASSYSLGEDGDIQYF. For the CDR3, the DNA is TGTGCCAGCAGTTACTCCCTGGGTGAGGATGGAGACATTCAGTACTTC. The chain links TRBV6-5 to TRBJ2-4, with no clear D. Trimming took off 0 bases at V and 8 bases at J, with 17 bases between the two ends. The length of the CDR3 is 16 residues. The germline gives CDR1 MNHEY, CDR2 SVGAGI.

This chain uses TRBV6-5 with TRBJ2-5; no reliable D call. CDR1 MNHEY and CDR2 SVGAGI come from the germline V gene. With 7 bases removed from V and 14 bases from J, the gap between germline ends came to 23 bases. This CDR3 has 13 amino acids. The CDR3 is CASTNRFGGGEYF. CDR3 nucleotide sequence: TGTGCCAGCACCAACCGGTTTGGCGGTGGAGAATACTTC.

CDR3 sequence reads: CASSRIKGTVGGMNTEAFF. The CDR3 DNA sequence: TGTGCCAGTAGTAGGATTAAAGGGACAGTAGGAGGAATGAACACTGAAGCTTTCTTT. The chain carries TRBV19 and TRBJ1-1; the match to TRBD1 covers 7 bases. V lost 4 bases to trimming and J lost 0 bases; unmatched junction nucleotides: 17. Germline CDR1 reads LNHDA; CDR2 reads SQIVND (reference sequence). The length of the CDR3 is 19 residues.

CDR3 protein: CASSLEDTLNEKLFF. The CDR3 DNA is TGTGCCAGCAGCCTAGAGGACACCCTAAATGAAAAACTGTTTTTT. This chain connects TRBV9 to TRBJ1-4; tentative D call: TRBD1 (5 bases). The CDR3 runs 15 residues. The V gene's germline CDR1 is SGDLS and CDR2 YYNGEE. V lost 4 bases, J lost 5 bases, and 15 bases lay in between.

Notes on this clone: At one end, the junction sequence differs from germline, possibly due to a read error. The V gene is TRBV6-5, the J gene TRBJ1-2; the match to TRBD1 covers 8 bases. Germline V gene lookup returns CDR1 MNHEY and CDR2 SVGAGI. The CDR3 totals 11 residues. CDR3: CASSYGTGERF. The CDR3 DNA is TGTGCCAGCAGTTACGGGACAGGCGAACGCTTC.

The chain carries TRBV7-9 and TRBJ2-7; TRBD1 matches 10 bases. V shed 8 bases, J shed 5 bases, and the junction held 12 bases outside the gene matches. The CDR3 is 15 amino acids. Germline V gene data show CDR1 as SEHNR and CDR2 as FQNEAQ (reference sequence). The CDR3 reads CASFGSGTGEDEQYF. CDR3 coding DNA: TGTGCCAGCTTCGGTTCCGGGACAGGGGAGGACGAGCAGTACTTC.

This chain joins TRBV11-2 and TRBJ2-7; TRBD2 agrees at 8 bases. CDR1 and CDR2 from the germline V gene are SGHAT and FQNNGV. Trimming at V came to 5 bases and at J to 5 bases, leaving 23 bases not matched to a gene. The CDR3 totals 19 residues. This chain's CDR3 is CASSPLSPASSGRFNEQYF. The CDR3 DNA reads as TGTGCCAGCAGCCCCTTATCCCCCGCGTCTAGCGGGCGCTTTAACGAGCAGTACTTC.

This clone is a singleton in its sample. This sequence joins TRBV5-1 and TRBJ1-4, with 7 bases identical to TRBD1. Germline V CDR1 and CDR2: SGHRS, YFSETQ. The J segment lost 4 bases and the V segment lost 5 bases, leaving 14 bases of the junction unmatched. The CDR3 sequence is 17 residues long. CDR3 nucleotides: TGCGCCAGCAGTTCAACCCTCCTTGGGACAGTTAATGAAAAACTGTTTTTT. This encodes CASSSTLLGTVNEKLFF.

The chain is built from TRBV7-2 and TRBJ1-4; D is perhaps TRBD1 (6 bases). The germline V and J ends were trimmed by 2 bases and 0 bases, with 19 bases remaining between them. CDR1 and CDR2 from the germline V gene are SGHTA and FQGNSA. CDR3 length: 19 residues. CDR3 coding DNA: TGTGCCAGCAGCTTATTCTCCCACCGGGGGGCTGCAACTAATGAAAAACTGTTTTTT. Amino acid sequence: CASSLFSHRGAATNEKLFF.

The gene calls are TRBV7-8 and TRBJ1-2, with D tentatively TRBD1 (5 bases). Germline loops: CDR1 SGHVS, CDR2 FQNEAQ. V lost 4 bases to trimming and J lost 4 bases, with 19 bases between them. The CDR3 covers 16 residues. CDR3 coding DNA: TGTGCCAGCAGCTCCGCCCTGGGGGGTCGCGTCTATGGCTACACCTTC. Its translation is CASSSALGGRVYGYTF.

The chain uses TRBV27 and TRBJ1-5; 8 bases are a match to TRBD1. The J segment lost 5 bases and the V segment lost 5 bases, leaving 14 bases of the junction unmatched. This CDR3 is 17 amino acids long. Germline CDR1 and CDR2: MNHEY and SMNVEV (reference sequence). The CDR3 DNA is TGTGCCAGCAGTCGGACAGGGAAAGGGCATGAGGATCAGCCCCAGCATTTT. This codes for CASSRTGKGHEDQPQHF.

The genes are TRBV27 and TRBJ1-2; D remains ambiguous. V lost 8 bases to trimming and J lost 4 bases, with 11 bases between them. The CDR3 consists of 12 residues. In germline, CDR1 is MNHEY, CDR2 SMNVEV (reference sequence). DNA of the CDR3: TGTGCCAGCGGGGAGGAACGCTATGGCTACACCTTC. It yields the protein CASGEERYGYTF.

The chain is built from TRBV4-1 and TRBJ2-2; TRBD2 agrees at 7 bases. Germline trimming cut 3 bases from V and 4 bases from J; bases unmatched to any gene: 14. Germline-derived CDR1 and CDR2 are MGHRA and YSYEKL. The CDR3 is 18 residues long. CDR3 sequence reads: CASSHRSGRGEFTGELFF. DNA of the CDR3: TGCGCCAGCAGCCACCGCTCGGGCCGGGGGGAATTCACCGGGGAGCTGTTTTTT.

This chain joins TRBV9 and TRBJ2-7, with 8 nucleotides matching TRBD2. The CDR3 loop spans 18 amino acids. The trim removed 1 base at V and 3 bases at J, leaving 15 bases unmatched. Germline CDR1 and CDR2: SGDLS and YYNGEE. The CDR3 protein is CASSVNPVDSGEIYEQYF. The CDR3 coding sequence is TGTGCCAGCAGCGTAAATCCCGTTGATAGCGGGGAAATCTACGAGCAGTACTTC.

This sequence joins TRBV30 and TRBJ1-2; tentative D call: TRBD1 (5 bases). Trimming took 3 bases from V and 7 from J, leaving 21 bases between them. Per the germline V gene, CDR1 is GTSNPN and CDR2 is SVGIG (reference sequence). The length of the CDR3 is 15 residues. CDR3 nucleotides: TGTGCCTGGAGCCCAATGCCGGCAGGGTTGGCTGGCTACACCTTC. The encoded protein is CAWSPMPAGLAGYTF.

J is TRBJ2-3 and V is TRBV13; 9 nucleotides align to TRBD1. Germline trimming cut 2 bases from V and 5 bases from J; bases unmatched to any gene: 8. This CDR3 spans 16 amino acids. Germline assignment: CDR1 PRHDT and CDR2 FYEKMQ (reference sequence). CDR3 sequence reads: CASSLRQGGLQDTQYF. DNA of the CDR3: TGTGCCAGCAGCTTACGACAGGGGGGGTTACAAGATACGCAGTATTTT.

This rearrangement joins TRBV25-1 to TRBJ1-1; 7 positions agree with TRBD1. CDR3 length: 15 residues. Germline V lookup: CDR1 MGHDK, CDR2 SYGVNS. The V segment lost 6 bases and the J segment 4 bases; nucleotides outside the gene matches: 11. CDR3 sequence (DNA): TGTGCCAGCAGGACCGCCGGGACAGTAGGCACTGAAGCTTTCTTT. It codes for CASRTAGTVGTEAFF.

The chain joins TRBV7-3 to TRBJ2-2; 9 bases are shared with TRBD2. The CDR3 consists of 15 residues. Germline V gives CDR1 SGHTA, CDR2 FQGTGA. V shed 5 bases and J 4 bases; nucleotides not matched to a gene: 5. The CDR3 spells CASSARTSVTGELFF. CDR3 nucleotide sequence: TGTGCCAGCAGCGCAAGGACTAGCGTCACCGGGGAGCTGTTTTTT.

The gene calls are TRBV10-3 and TRBJ1-1, with TRBD1 as a possible D gene (5 bases). Trimming removed 0 bases from V and 3 bases from J, with 8 bases in between. The V gene's germline CDR1 is ENHRY and CDR2 SYGVKD. CDR3 length equals 14 residues. The CDR3 nucleotides read TGTGCCATCAGTGAGTCGACGGGGGACACTGAAGCTTTCTTT. Translation: CAISESTGDTEAFF.

As for this clone: The same CDR3 is also encoded by other DNA sequences in this sample. The chain couples TRBV6-5 to TRBJ1-5; D gene uncertain. The ends were cut back, 0 bases at V and 1 base at J, with 7 bases in the middle. The germline V gene encodes CDR1 MNHEY and CDR2 SVGAGI. CDR3 length: 15 residues. The CDR3 loop reads CASSYSRGSNQPQHF. The CDR3 DNA reads TGTGCCAGCAGTTACTCGAGAGGAAGCAATCAGCCCCAGCATTTT.

The chain carries TRBV7-2 and TRBJ2-2; D is possibly TRBD1 (5 bases). Trimming removed 5 bases at V and 0 bases at J, with 13 bases between. CDR1 and CDR2 (germline): SGHTA, FQGNSA. This CDR3 contains 16 residues. The CDR3 DNA reads as TGTGCCAGCAGCCCAACAGGAACTACGAACACCGGGGAGCTGTTTTTT. This encodes CASSPTGTTNTGELFF.

This chain uses TRBV5-6 with TRBJ1-1, with D uncertain. The CDR3 totals 12 residues. Between the trimmed V and J ends, which lost 6 bases and 8 bases, there was a span of 14 bases. Looked up from germline, CDR1 is SGHDT and CDR2 is YYEEEE. CDR3 nucleotides: TGTGCCAGCATCCCTAGGAGTGGGGAAGCTTTCTTT. Protein: CASIPRSGEAFF.

The chain employs TRBV15 and TRBJ1-4, with a possible D match to TRBD1 (6 bases). V was clipped by 2 bases and J by 5 bases, with 9 bases between them. Per germline, CDR1 LNHNV and CDR2 YYDKDF (reference sequence). The CDR3 contains 14 residues. CDR3 nucleotide sequence: TGTGCCACCAGCAGACGACAGGAGAATGAAAAACTGTTTTTT. Translated: CATSRRQENEKLFF.

The CDR3 DNA reads TGTGCCAGCAGTATGACTAGCGGGATGACCTACGAGCAGTACTTC. Translation: CASSMTSGMTYEQYF. The V gene is TRBV28, the J gene TRBJ2-7; 11 positions agree with TRBD2. Trimming at V came to 5 bases and at J to 2 bases, leaving 5 bases not matched to a gene. Germline CDR1 and CDR2: MDHEN and SYDVKM. The CDR3 spans 15 residues.

This clone was picked up one time. The chain combines TRBV7-9 with TRBJ2-7; D is uncertain. The CDR3 runs to 11 residues. Germline CDR1 reads SEHNR; CDR2 reads FQNEAQ (reference sequence). With 5 bases removed from V and 4 bases from J, the gap between germline ends came to 6 bases. The CDR3, as DNA: TGTGCCAGCAGCCCCGGGTACGAGCAGTACTTC. Its protein is CASSPGYEQYF. Full variable domain (remainder filled in from reference TRBV7-9 and TRBJ2-7): DTGVSQNPRHKITKRGQNVTFRCDPISEHNRLYWYRQTLGQGPEFLTYFQNEAQLEKSRLLSDRFSAERPKGSFSTLEIQRTEQGDSAMYLCASSPGYEQYFGPGTRLTVT.

The rearrangement links TRBV12-2 to TRBJ2-3; the D call of TRBD2 is as the table states it, not checked on the DNA. TRBV12-2 corresponds to a pseudogene. The CDR3 has 22 amino acids. The CDR3 loop reads CASRLGSHLMAGGPLVSDTQYF. In DNA form, the CDR3 reads TGTGCAAGTCGCTTAGGATCCCATCTTATGGCGGGAGGGCCATTAGTATCAGATACGCAGTATTTT.